This record covers a single TCR beta chain. The antigen it recognizes is unknown. The input lacks base qualities; no much larger clone sits a single base away. The data derive from a study of T-cell reconstitution after alpha-beta-depleted transplantation in children (dated by TCRdb to between 2015 and 2016). Background for the entire study: T-cell immune reconstitution after TCRalphabeta/CD19-depleted allogeneic hematopoietic cell transplantation in children was quantitatively tracked in the study by means of TCR repertoire profiling.

The receptor library was made with PCR. Sequencing relied on an Illumina HiSeq 2500. TCR library preparation used molecular barcoding, with unique molecular identifiers applied to normalize quantification of the TCRbeta repertoire. Using fastp at Q25 and MiXCR, TCRdb reprocessed the public reads and kept productive beta chains. Each CDR3 protein gets just one entry, which takes the most common genes and DNA from the rows behind it. Within this sample are about 250,000 distinct CDR3 sequences, with under 30% of them counted one time only. About 5% of the sample belongs to the ten largest clones. What the research found in general, with its limitations: The apparently early alphabetaT-cell count recovery about two months after transplant was reportedly dependent on only several hundred rapidly expanded clones derived from non-depleted graft cells. In some patients, high TCRbeta diversity at day 60 was attributed to recipient T cells and intrathymic progenitors that had survived conditioning. Hyperexpanded clone frequencies declined over subsequent months; after one year, T-cell counts and TCRbeta diversity were mostly attributed to newly produced T cells.

Germline trimming amounts to 5 bases on V and 4 bases on J, with 11 as the count of junction bases outside the gene matches. The CDR3 goes from the cysteine to the phenylalanine over 16 residues. Solely the CDR3 DNA is kept, with 48 bases framed from the first base. CDR1 and CDR2, looked up from the germline V gene, are MDHEN and SYDVKM. Sample treatment or condition, as interpreted from the label and publication: allogeneic hematopoietic cell transplantation with graft depleted of TCRalphabeta T cells and CD19 B cells. The transplant recipients were children given TCRalphabeta/CD19-depleted allogeneic hematopoietic cell grafts.

This chain is built from TRBV28 and TRBJ2-3; TRBD1 fits 8 bases in the junction. The material was PBMCs, mostly from graft donor cells, obtained 360 days after TCRalphabeta/CD19-depleted stem cell transplant. This clonotype originated in a female patient younger than 10 who had a stem cell transplant for congenital amegakaryocytic thrombocytopenia, so the T cells may come from the graft donor. The CDR3 sequence is CASSLLDRGFADTQYF. The nucleotides read TGTGCCAGCAGTCTACTTGACAGGGGTTTCGCAGATACGCAGTATTTT.